This record looks at one T cell receptor (beta chain) sequence and its context. Its target is unknown. This sample was taken from a study of T-cell memory formation after mild COVID-19. Findings and caveats of the study: Among contracting clones, CD4+ were mainly CM/EM and CD8+ enriched in EMRA. Clones that contracted from day 15 to 85 had balanced CD4/CD8; later expanders were CD4+ biased.

From 5'RACE with constant-segment primers came TCR alpha and TCR beta cDNA libraries that carried sample barcodes and UMIs. TCRdb reprocessed the 5' RACE reads with MiXCR, giving one entry per CDR3 protein. The sample records roughly 550,000 distinct CDR3 sequences, roughly 20% being singletons. The CDR3 is 19 amino acids. The V and J ends lost 5 bases and 2 bases, in that order; junction bases with no gene match: 16. Germline V CDR1 and CDR2: SGHRS, YFSETQ. This clonotype was obtained from an adult woman who had mild COVID-19 (a few samples of this study predate the infection). Cell type and time point are not known. Sequenced: PBMCs or a T cell subset sorted from them (not recorded which). J is TRBJ2-5 and V is TRBV5-1; 12 nucleotides match TRBD2. CDR3 nucleotides: TGCGCCAGCAGGAAAACGGCACTAGCGGGGGGATTTTCTCAAGAGACCCAGTACTTC. This sequence encodes CASRKTALAGGFSQETQYF.